This T cell receptor beta chain was identified in a study of blood T cell repertoires in COVID-19. Sequencing was performed with immunoSEQ multiplex PCR; in TCRdb, only in-frame clones are kept and a portion is missing. The repertoire includes under 400,000 clones, about nine tenths of them detected once, and 1% sits in the top ten. The sequenced material came from PBMCs or T cells enriched from blood (not recorded which). The clonotype originates from a woman in her thirties who had been exposed to COVID-19.

CDR3 region: CASSLWSRDSSYNEQFF. CDR3 nucleotide sequence: TGTGCCAGCAGCTTATGGAGCCGGGACAGCTCCTACAATGAGCAGTTCTTC. The chain recombines TRBV7-6 with TRBJ2-1; 7 bases match TRBD1. Looked up from germline, CDR1 is SGHVS and CDR2 is FNYEAQ. There are 17 residues in the CDR3. J gave up 0 bases and V 2 bases, and 7 bases lay outside the gene matches.